This TCR beta chain was observed in a study of T cell changes during pregnancy in multiple sclerosis. The V segment lost 7 bases and the J segment 2 bases; nucleotides outside the gene matches: 13. The CDR3 has 17 residues. Germline assignment: CDR1 LNHDA and CDR2 SQIVND (reference sequence). Repertoires were generated with immunoSEQ multiplex PCR, while TCRdb's copy carries only in-frame clones and drops some. Found here are tens of thousands of clones, about 93% of them singletons; the top ten hold about 0.99%. This sequence was found in a female donor in good health, enrolled as a control in a pregnancy study. The chain uses TRBV19 and TRBJ2-5; TRBD2 agrees at 10 bases. This specimen was peripheral blood, taken in the second trimester of pregnancy. CDR3 sequence: CASNPSRGLATQETQYF. The CDR3 DNA reads TGTGCCAGTAATCCGAGCCGGGGACTAGCGACACAAGAGACCCAGTACTTC.